The sample holds many counts of the clone carrying this T cell receptor (beta chain). The data belong to a study of T-cell reconstitution after alpha-beta-depleted transplantation in children. The CDR3 loop spans 13 amino acids. Trimming stripped 1 base from V and 6 bases from J, with 8 bases between. Germline values: CDR1 SGDLS, CDR2 YYNGEE. Preparing the TCRbeta library involved the use of unique molecular identifiers. A single record per CDR3 protein comes from TCRdb applying MiXCR to the PCR reads. The sample includes some 280,000 distinct CDR3 sequences, 9.9% of them seen just once. The chain is built from TRBV9 and TRBJ2-1; D is uncertain. This receptor was obtained from a human donor who donated a stem cell graft to a child with SCID. Sequences were derived from PBMCs from the stem cell graft donor, sampled from the stem cell graft. In DNA form, the CDR3 reads TGTGCCAGCAGCGTATGGTCGGGCAATGAGCAGTTCTTC. This sequence encodes CASSVWSGNEQFF.